The rows below give T cell receptor beta chains drawn from one sample of a study of CD8+CD57+ T cells in acquired aplastic anemia. TCRdb reprocessed the reads with MiXCR, giving one entry per CDR3 protein. The table has 250,000 to 350,000 distinct CDR3 sequences, roughly 53% seen once. Sequenced sample: sorted CD4+, CD8+, or CD8+CD57+ T cells (not recorded which) from PBMCs. These receptors originate from a human donor with aplastic anemia. CDR3s include the opening cysteine and the closing phenylalanine or tryptophan. The D gene is left open where the match is weak. Size tells how often a clone was seen (once, few, many) or the class of an expanded clone, and some rows leave it out.

d_call	j_call	clone_size	v_call	cdr3_aa	cdr3_nt
TRBD2	TRBJ2-7	-	TRBV7-2	CASSLRSSGGSYEQYF	TGTGCCAGCAGCCTCCGTAGTAGCGGGGGCTCCTACGAGCAGTACTTC
-	TRBJ2-1	-	TRBV9	CASSVPRPEQFF	TGTGCCAGCAGCGTACCGAGGCCTGAGCAGTTCTTC
-	TRBJ2-5	-	TRBV15	CATSRDQGLKTQYF	TGTGCCACCAGCAGAGATCAGGGTCTAAAGACCCAGTACTTC
-	TRBJ2-7	-	TRBV7-9	CASSSGFYEQYF	TGTGCCAGCAGTTCCGGATTTTACGAGCAGTACTTC
TRBD1	TRBJ1-5	-	TRBV3-1	CASSPGQVSNQPQHF	TGTGCCAGCAGTCCAGGACAGGTTAGCAATCAGCCCCAGCATTTT
TRBD1	TRBJ1-4	-	TRBV7-3	CASSLTATGLGEKLFF	TGTGCCAGCAGCTTAACCGCGACAGGGCTGGGGGAAAAACTGTTTTTT
-	TRBJ1-2	-	TRBV7-9	CASSLRGGDYGYTF	TGCGCCAGCAGCTTGCGGGGAGGGGACTATGGCTACACCTTC
-	TRBJ1-1	once	TRBV24-1	CATSEDDTNTEAFF	TGTGCCACCAGTGAAGATGACACGAACACTGAAGCTTTCTTT
TRBD1	TRBJ2-2	-	TRBV24-1	CATSDKTGELTGELFF	TGTGCCACCAGTGATAAGACAGGGGAACTCACCGGGGAGCTGTTTTTT
-	TRBJ2-2	many	TRBV6-2/TRBV6-3	CASSQDYGELFF	TGTGCCAGCAGTCAAGATTACGGGGAGCTGTTTTTT
-	TRBJ2-2	-	TRBV7-9	CASSLLLVRNTGELFF	TGTGCCAGCAGCTTGTTGTTAGTGAGGAACACCGGGGAGCTGTTTTTT
-	TRBJ1-3	many	TRBV6-1	CASTFTQGSGNTIYF	TGTGCCAGCACCTTCACACAGGGATCTGGAAACACCATATATTTT
TRBD1	TRBJ1-6	few	TRBV7-2	CASSLGQVNSYNSPLHF	TGTGCCAGCAGCTTGGGACAGGTCAACTCCTATAATTCACCCCTCCACTTT
-	TRBJ1-5	-	TRBV29-1	CRAIWTEYSNQPQHF	TGCAGAGCTATCTGGACAGAGTATAGCAATCAGCCCCAGCATTTT
-	TRBJ2-5	once	TRBV7-9	CASRPREFETQYF	TGTGCCAGCAGGCCCCGGGAGTTTGAGACCCAGTACTTC
TRBD2	TRBJ2-1	few	TRBV10-3	CAISLTSGGNNEQFF	TGTGCCATCAGCCTAACTAGCGGGGGTAACAATGAGCAGTTCTTC
TRBD2	TRBJ2-3	-	TRBV25-1	CASSLAGGQPTQYF	TGTGCCAGCTCATTAGCGGGAGGACAACCTACGCAGTATTTT